One sample yielded the 11 T cell receptor beta chains listed below, sequenced in a study of blood T cells in healthy people across ages. The second PCR ran roughly 7 to 11 cycles with a sample-barcoded 5' primer and J-beta primers. Each CDR3 protein is one row after TCRdb ran MiXCR on the 5' RACE reads. Among 800,000 to 950,000 distinct CDR3 sequences listed, 25% to 35% were seen once. These sequences were also reported in another study, on T cells of mothers and their children.

Sequenced sample: blood. These receptors all come from a woman aged 40 to 49 in good health.

The gene calls are TRBV7-9 and TRBJ1-1, with 9 bases aligning to TRBD1. The CDR3 runs to 17 residues. J was trimmed by 4 bases and V by 5 bases; bases with no gene match: 14. Germline V gene sequence: CDR1 SEHNR, CDR2 FQNEAQ (reference sequence). CDR3 residues: CASSPRTGAREATEAFF. The CDR3 nucleotides are TGTGCCAGCAGCCCGCGGACAGGGGCTAGGGAAGCCACTGAAGCTTTCTTT.

There are many counts of this clonotype. The chain links TRBV9 to TRBJ2-2; possible D gene TRBD2, 5 bases. V was trimmed by 0 bases and J by 5 bases, leaving 5 bases between them. The CDR3 sequence is 13 residues long. Germline V lookup: CDR1 SGDLS, CDR2 YYNGEE. This CDR3 reads CASSVGGTGELFF. The CDR3, as DNA: TGTGCCAGCAGCGTAGGAGGGACCGGGGAGCTGTTTTTT.

Ten or more counts support this clonotype. The chain links TRBV6-2 or TRBV6-3 to TRBJ1-2; 7 nucleotides match TRBD1. The CDR3 runs to 15 residues. Germline CDR1 MNHEY, CDR2 SVGEGT. J was trimmed by 0 bases and V by 8 bases; bases with no gene match: 9. The CDR3 reads CASHRSGTANYGYTF. As DNA, the CDR3 is TGTGCCAGCCATCGAAGCGGGACAGCTAACTATGGCTACACCTTC.

This clonotype was counted only a few times. V and J are TRBV7-8 and TRBJ2-1, with 9 bases matching TRBD2. The CDR3 length is 20 residues. Germline V lookup: CDR1 SGHVS, CDR2 FQNEAQ. V lost 3 bases and J lost 3; bases outside the gene matches: 18. CDR3 coding DNA: TGTGCCAGCAGCTTGCCCCTGGGGGATGCGCGGGGGGGCAGCTACAATGAGCAGTTCTTC. It is translated as CASSLPLGDARGGSYNEQFF.

This clonotype occurred many times. The CDR3 here is CASSYSELRPDTQYF. DNA for the CDR3: TGTGCCAGCAGTTACTCTGAATTGCGGCCAGATACGCAGTATTTT. V usage is TRBV6-6 and J usage is TRBJ2-3; unclear D gene. CDR3 length equals 15 residues. Germline loops: CDR1 MNHNY, CDR2 SVGAGI (reference sequence). V was trimmed by 0 bases and J by 4 bases, leaving 11 bases between them.

The chain recombines TRBV18 with TRBJ2-7; D is ambiguous. The CDR3 covers 14 residues. The V and J ends lost 0 bases and 3 bases respectively, with 9 bases between them. Germline lookup yields CDR1 KGHSH and CDR2 LQKENI. CDR3 DNA: TGTGCCAGCTCACCACCTCACAGATACTACGAGCAGTACTTC. Its translation: CASSPPHRYYEQYF.

The genes are TRBV3-1 and TRBJ1-2; D gene unclear. Deletions cut 10 bases from V and 0 bases from J, with 18 bases between. The germline gives CDR1 LGHDT, CDR2 YNNKEL (reference sequence). CDR3 length: 15 residues. CDR3 DNA: TGTGCCACTACCCACGGGAGGGAGACTAACTATGGCTACACCTTC. Encoded protein: CATTHGRETNYGYTF.

V gene TRBV28 combines with J gene TRBJ2-5; D is unclear. Trimming removed 3 bases from V and 1 base from J, with 9 bases in between. This CDR3 is built from 14 residues. Per germline, CDR1 MDHEN and CDR2 SYDVKM. CDR3 DNA sequence: TGTGCCAGCAGTTTCGCGCAAACCCAAGAGACCCAGTACTTC. This sequence encodes CASSFAQTQETQYF.

This sequence joins TRBV15 and TRBJ2-3; possibly TRBD2 for D (6 bases). Between the trimmed V and J ends, which lost 0 bases and 4 bases, there was a span of 11 bases. The CDR3 is 15 residues long. Germline assignment: CDR1 LNHNV and CDR2 YYDKDF (reference sequence). The CDR3 coding sequence is TGTGCCACCAGCAGAGATGTACTAGCCGCAGATACGCAGTATTTT. This codes for CATSRDVLAADTQYF.

The rearrangement joins TRBV7-9 to TRBJ2-4; D is undetermined. The J call may be faulty, since TRBJ2-7 better matches the DNA end. CDR3 length: 13 residues. CDR1 is SEHNR, CDR2 FQNEAQ, per germline (reference sequence). CDR3 amino acids: CASTEDGSNEQYF. DNA for the CDR3: TGTGCCAGCACCGAGGACGGTTCCAACGAGCAGTACTTC.

The rearrangement links TRBV20-1 to TRBJ1-5; 7 positions match TRBD1. Losses at the gene ends were 0 bases for V and 1 base for J; bases not matched to a gene: 3. Per the germline V gene, CDR1 is DFQATT and CDR2 is SNEGSKA (reference sequence). CDR3 length: 15 residues. This CDR3 reads CSARDKGGSNQPQHF. The CDR3 nucleotides are TGCAGTGCTAGAGATAAAGGGGGCAGCAATCAGCCCCAGCATTTT.